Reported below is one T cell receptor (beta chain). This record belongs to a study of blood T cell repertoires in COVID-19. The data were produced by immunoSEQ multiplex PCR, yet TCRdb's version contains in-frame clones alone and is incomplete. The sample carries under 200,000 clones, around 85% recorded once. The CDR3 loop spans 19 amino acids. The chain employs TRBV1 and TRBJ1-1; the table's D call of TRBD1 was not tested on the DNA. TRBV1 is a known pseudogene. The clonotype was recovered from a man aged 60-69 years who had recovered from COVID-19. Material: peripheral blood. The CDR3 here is CTSSQALRGADSMNTEAFF. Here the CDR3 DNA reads TGCACCAGCAGCCAAGCCCTCCGTGGGGCGGATTCGATGAACACTGAAGCTTTCTTT.